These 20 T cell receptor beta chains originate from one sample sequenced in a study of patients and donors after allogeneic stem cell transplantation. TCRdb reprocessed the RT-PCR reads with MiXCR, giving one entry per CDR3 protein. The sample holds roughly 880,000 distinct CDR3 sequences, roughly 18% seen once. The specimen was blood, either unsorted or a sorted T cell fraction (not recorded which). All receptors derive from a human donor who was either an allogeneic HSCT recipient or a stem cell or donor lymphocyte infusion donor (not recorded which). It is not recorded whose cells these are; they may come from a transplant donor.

DNA for the CDR3: TGTGCCAGCAGTTTAGGTTCCAGGGCTAGCAATCAGCCCCAGCATTTT. This codes for CASSLGSRASNQPQHF. The rearrangement links TRBV12-3 or TRBV12-4 to TRBJ1-5; a possible D gene is TRBD1 (5 bases). Trimming shortened V by 1 base and J by 0 bases, and 10 bases separated the two germline ends. The CDR3 has 16 residues.

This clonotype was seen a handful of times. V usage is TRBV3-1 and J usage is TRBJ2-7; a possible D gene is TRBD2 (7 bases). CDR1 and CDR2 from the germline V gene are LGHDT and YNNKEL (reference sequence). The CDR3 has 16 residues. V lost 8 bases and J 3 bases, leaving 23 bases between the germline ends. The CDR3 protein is CASEDSSGGPYYEQYF. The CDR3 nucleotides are TGTGCCAGCGAGGATTCTTCGGGGGGCCCCTACTACGAGCAGTACTTC.

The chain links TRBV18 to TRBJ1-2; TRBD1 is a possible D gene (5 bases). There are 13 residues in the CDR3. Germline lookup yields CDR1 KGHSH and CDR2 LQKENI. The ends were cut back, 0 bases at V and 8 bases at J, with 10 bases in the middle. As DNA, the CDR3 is TGTGCCAGCTCACCACCGGGGGGGAACGGCTACACCTTC. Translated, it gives CASSPPGGNGYTF.

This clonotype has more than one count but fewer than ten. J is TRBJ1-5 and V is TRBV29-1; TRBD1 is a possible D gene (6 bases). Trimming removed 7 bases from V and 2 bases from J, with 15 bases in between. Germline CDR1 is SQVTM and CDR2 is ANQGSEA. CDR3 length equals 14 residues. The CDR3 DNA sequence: TGCAGCGGCCTACAGGGATATGGCAATCAGCCCCAGCATTTT. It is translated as CSGLQGYGNQPQHF.

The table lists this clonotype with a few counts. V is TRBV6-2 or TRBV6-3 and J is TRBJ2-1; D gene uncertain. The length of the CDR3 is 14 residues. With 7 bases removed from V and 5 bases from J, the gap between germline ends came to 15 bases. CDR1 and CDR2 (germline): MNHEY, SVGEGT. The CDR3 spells CASIFSGRHNEQFF. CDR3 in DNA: TGTGCCAGCATCTTTTCAGGACGTCACAATGAGCAGTTCTTC.

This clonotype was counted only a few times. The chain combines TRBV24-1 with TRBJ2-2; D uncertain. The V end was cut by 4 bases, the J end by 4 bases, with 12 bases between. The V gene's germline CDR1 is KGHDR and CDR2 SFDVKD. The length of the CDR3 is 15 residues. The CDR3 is CATSDVALGTGELFF. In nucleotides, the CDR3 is TGTGCCACCAGTGACGTCGCCTTGGGCACCGGGGAGCTGTTTTTT.

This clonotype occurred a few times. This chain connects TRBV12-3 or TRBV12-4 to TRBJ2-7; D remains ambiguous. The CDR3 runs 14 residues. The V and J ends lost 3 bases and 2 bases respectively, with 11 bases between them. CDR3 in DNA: TGTGCCAGCAGTTTTGGATCGAGCACCTACGAGCAGTACTTC. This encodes CASSFGSSTYEQYF.

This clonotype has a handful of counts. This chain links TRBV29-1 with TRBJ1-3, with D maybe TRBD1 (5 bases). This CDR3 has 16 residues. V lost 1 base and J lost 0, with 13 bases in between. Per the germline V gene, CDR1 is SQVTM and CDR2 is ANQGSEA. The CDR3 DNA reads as TGCAGCGTTGAAGTGTGGGGGGAATACTCTGGAAACACCATATATTTT. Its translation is CSVEVWGEYSGNTIYF.

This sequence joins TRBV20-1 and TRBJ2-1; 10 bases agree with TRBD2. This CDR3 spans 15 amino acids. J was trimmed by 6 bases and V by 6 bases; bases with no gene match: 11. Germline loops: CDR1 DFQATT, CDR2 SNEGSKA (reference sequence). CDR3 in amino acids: CSAPQREGGINEQFF. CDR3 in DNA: TGCAGTGCCCCGCAGCGGGAGGGCGGCATCAATGAGCAGTTCTTC.

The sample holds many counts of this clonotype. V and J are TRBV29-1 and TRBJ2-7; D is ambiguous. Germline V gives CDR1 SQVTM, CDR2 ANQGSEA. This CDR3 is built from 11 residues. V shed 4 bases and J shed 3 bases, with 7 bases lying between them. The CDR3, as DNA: TGCAGCGTTGTGGGCGGCTACGAGCAGTACTTC. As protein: CSVVGGYEQYF.

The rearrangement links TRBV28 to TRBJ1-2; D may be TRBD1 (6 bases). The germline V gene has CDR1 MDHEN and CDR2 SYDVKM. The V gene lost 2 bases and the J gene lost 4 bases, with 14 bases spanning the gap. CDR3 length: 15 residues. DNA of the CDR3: TGTGCCAGCAGTTTAGTCCGGGGGCTTACCTATGGCTACACCTTC. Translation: CASSLVRGLTYGYTF.

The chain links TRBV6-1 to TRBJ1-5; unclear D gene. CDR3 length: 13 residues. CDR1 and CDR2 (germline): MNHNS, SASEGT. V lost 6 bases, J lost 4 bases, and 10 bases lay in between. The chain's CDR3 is CASRKDQNQPQHF. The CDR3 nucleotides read TGTGCCAGCAGGAAAGACCAAAATCAGCCCCAGCATTTT.

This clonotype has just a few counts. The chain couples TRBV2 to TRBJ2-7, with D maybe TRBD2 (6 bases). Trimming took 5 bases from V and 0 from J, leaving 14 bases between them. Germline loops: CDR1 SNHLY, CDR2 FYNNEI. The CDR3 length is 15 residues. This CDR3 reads CASSPRTTSSYEQYF. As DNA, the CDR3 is TGTGCCAGCAGTCCTCGGACTACAAGCTCCTACGAGCAGTACTTC.

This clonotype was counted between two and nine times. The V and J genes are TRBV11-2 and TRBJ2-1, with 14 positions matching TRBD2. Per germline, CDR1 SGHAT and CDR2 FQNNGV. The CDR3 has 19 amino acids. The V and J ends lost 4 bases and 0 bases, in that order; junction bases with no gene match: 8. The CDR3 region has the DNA TGTGCCAGCAGCTCAAGACTAGCGGGAGGGCCAAGCTCCTACAATGAGCAGTTCTTC. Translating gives CASSSRLAGGPSSYNEQFF. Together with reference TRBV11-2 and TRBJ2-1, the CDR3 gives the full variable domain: EAGVAQSPRYKIIEKRQSVAFWCNPISGHATLYWYQQILGQGPKLLIQFQNNGVVDDSQLPKDRFSAERLKGVDSTLKIQPAKLEDSAVYLCASSSRLAGGPSSYNEQFFGPGTRLTVL.

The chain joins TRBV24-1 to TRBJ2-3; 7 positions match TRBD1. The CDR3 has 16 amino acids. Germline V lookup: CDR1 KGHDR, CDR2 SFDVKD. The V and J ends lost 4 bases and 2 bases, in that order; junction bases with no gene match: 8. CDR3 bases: TGTGCCACCAGTGACCCAGGGGGATTAACCACAGATACGCAGTATTTT. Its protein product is CATSDPGGLTTDTQYF.

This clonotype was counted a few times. CDR3 sequence (DNA): TGTGCCATCAGGGACACAGGGTCGGCCTCCGAGCAGTACTTC. This codes for CAIRDTGSASEQYF. This chain joins TRBV10-3 and TRBJ2-7, with D possibly being TRBD1 (6 bases). Germline values: CDR1 ENHRY, CDR2 SYGVKD. Trimming took off 6 bases at V and 6 bases at J, with 18 bases between the two ends. The CDR3 extends over 14 amino acids.

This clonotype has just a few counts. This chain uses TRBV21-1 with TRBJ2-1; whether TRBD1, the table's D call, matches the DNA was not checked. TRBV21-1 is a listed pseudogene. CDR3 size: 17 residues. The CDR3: CASSKQERRGNHNEQFF. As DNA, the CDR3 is TGTGCCAGCAGCAAACAAGAACGGCGGGGGAACCACAATGAGCAGTTCTTC.

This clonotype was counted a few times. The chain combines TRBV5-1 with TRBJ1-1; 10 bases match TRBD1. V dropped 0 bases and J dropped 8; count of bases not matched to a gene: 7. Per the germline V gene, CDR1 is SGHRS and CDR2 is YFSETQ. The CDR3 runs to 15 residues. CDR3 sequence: CASSLGDRGLREAFF. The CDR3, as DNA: TGCGCCAGCAGCTTGGGGGACAGGGGATTGAGAGAAGCTTTCTTT.

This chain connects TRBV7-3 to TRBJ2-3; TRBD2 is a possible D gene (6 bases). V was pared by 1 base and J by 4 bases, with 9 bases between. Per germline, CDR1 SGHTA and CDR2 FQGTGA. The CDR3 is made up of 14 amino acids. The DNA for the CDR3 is TGTGCCAGCAGCTTAATTGGGGAGGCAGATACGCAGTATTTT. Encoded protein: CASSLIGEADTQYF.

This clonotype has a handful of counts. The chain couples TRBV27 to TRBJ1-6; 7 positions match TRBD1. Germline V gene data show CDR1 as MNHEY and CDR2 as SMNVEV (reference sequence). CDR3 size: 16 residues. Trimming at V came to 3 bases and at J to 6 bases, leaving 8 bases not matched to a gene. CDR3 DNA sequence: TGTGCCAGCAGTTTCGGCCCAGGGGGAGGTAATTCACCCCTCCACTTT. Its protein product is CASSFGPGGGNSPLHF.